Below, one T cell receptor beta chain is given with its context. Its antigen is still unknown. 13 Jbeta primers and 60 Vbeta primers were used for the PCR. Profiled with immunoSEQ multiplex PCR; TCRdb holds only in-frame clones, not every one. The sample carries roughly 110,000 clones, roughly 71% recorded once. This specimen comes from a study of cytomegalovirus exposure and HLA in healthy donors. Study-wide results and caveats: A missense DCLRE1C variant was associated with V- and J-gene trimming of TCR beta chains in a later analysis, and an independent cohort replicated the association. A previous analysis found most TCR beta V segments productive roughly 90% or roughly 30% of the time. HLA-A and HLA-B allele assignments for most subjects were reportedly predicted accurately using TCR beta sequences. Reported results showed that the classifier diagnosed cytomegalovirus status with high specificity and sensitivity.

The sequence derives from a man aged 18 to 30 in good health and CMV-seropositive. Sequenced sample: PBMCs.

The DNA for the CDR3 is TGCGCCACTCTTACCGGGACAGGGGATGGATGGACTGAAGCTTTCTTT. Protein: CATLTGTGDGWTEAFF. This chain uses TRBV10-2 with TRBJ1-1, with 10 bases aligning to TRBD1. The CDR3 spans 16 residues. V dropped 10 bases and J dropped 5; count of bases not matched to a gene: 16. Germline loops: CDR1 WSHSY, CDR2 SAAADI.